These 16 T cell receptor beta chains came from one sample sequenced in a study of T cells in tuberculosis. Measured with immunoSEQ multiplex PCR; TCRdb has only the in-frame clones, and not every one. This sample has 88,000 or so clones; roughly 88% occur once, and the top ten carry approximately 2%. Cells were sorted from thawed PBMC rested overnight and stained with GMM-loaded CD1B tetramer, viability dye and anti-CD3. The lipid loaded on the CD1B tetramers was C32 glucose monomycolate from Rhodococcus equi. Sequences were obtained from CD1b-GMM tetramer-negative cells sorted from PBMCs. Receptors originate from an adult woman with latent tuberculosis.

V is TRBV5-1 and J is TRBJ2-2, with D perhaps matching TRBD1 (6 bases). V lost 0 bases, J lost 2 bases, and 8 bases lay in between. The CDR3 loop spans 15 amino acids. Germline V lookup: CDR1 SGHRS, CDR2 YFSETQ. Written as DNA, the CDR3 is TGCGCCAGCAGCTTGGGGGGGCAAAACACCGGGGAGCTGTTTTTT. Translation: CASSLGGQNTGELFF.

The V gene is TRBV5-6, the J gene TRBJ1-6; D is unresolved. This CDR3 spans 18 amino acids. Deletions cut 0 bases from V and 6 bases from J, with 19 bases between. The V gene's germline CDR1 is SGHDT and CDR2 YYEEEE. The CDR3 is CASSLVQIQGGPNSPLHF. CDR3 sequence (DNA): TGTGCCAGCAGCTTGGTACAGATTCAAGGCGGGCCTAATTCACCCCTCCACTTT.

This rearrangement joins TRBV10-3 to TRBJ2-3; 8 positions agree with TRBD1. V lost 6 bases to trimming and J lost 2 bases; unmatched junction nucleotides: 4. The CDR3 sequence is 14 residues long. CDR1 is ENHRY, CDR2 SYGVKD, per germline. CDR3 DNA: TGTGCCATCAGGAGGACAGGGAACACAGATACGCAGTATTTT. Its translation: CAIRRTGNTDTQYF.

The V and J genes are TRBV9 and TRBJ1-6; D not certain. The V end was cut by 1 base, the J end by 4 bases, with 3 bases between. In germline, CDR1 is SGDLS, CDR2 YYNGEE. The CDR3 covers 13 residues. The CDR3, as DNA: TGTGCCAGCAGCGTATCGTATAATTCACCCCTCCACTTT. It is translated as CASSVSYNSPLHF.

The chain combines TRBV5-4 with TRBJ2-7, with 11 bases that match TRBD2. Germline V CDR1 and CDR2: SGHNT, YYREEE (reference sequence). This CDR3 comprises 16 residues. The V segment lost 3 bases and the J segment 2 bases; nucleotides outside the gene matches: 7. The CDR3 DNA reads TGTGCCAGCAGCTCACTAGCGGGGGCCCGCCCCTACGAGCAGTACTTC. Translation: CASSSLAGARPYEQYF.

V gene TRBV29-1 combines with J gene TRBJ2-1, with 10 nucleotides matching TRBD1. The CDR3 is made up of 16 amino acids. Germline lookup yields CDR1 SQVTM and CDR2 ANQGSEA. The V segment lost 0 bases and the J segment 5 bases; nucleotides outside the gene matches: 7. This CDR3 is CSVEDPRTGGNNEQFF. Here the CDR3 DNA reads TGCAGCGTTGAAGACCCCAGGACAGGGGGGAACAATGAGCAGTTCTTC.

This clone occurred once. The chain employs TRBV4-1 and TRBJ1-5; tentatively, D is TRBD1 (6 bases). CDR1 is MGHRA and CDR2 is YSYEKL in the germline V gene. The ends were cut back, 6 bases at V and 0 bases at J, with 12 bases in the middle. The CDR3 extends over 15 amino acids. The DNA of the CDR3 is TGCGCCAGCAGTCCCGACAGGAATAGCAATCAGCCCCAGCATTTT. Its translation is CASSPDRNSNQPQHF.

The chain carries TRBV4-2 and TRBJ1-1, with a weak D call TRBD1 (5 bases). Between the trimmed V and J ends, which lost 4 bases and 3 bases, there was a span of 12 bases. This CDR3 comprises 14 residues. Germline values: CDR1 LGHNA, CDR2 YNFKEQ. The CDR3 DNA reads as TGTGCCAGCAGCCCATCACGGGGGGACACTGAAGCTTTCTTT. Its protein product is CASSPSRGDTEAFF.

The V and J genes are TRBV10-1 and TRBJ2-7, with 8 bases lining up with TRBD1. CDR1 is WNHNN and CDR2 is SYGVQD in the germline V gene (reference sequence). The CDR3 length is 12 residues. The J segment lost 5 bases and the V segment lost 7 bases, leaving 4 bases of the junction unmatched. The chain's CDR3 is CASTRTGNEQYV. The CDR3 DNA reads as TGCGCCAGCACCAGGACAGGGAACGAGCAGTACGTC.

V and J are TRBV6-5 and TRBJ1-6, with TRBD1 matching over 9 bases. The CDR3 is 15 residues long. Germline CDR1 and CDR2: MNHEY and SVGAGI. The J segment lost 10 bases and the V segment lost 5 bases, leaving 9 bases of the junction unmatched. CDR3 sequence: CASSGHRGRASPLHF. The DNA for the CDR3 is TGTGCCAGCAGTGGACACAGGGGGCGAGCCTCACCCCTCCACTTT.

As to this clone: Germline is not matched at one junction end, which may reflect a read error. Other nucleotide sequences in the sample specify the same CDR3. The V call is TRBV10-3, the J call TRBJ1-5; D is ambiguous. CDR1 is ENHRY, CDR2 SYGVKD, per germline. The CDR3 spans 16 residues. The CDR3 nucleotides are TGTGCTATCAGTGAGTCGCCGGGTCGCGGCAATCAGCCCCAGCATTTT. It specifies CAISESPGRGNQPQHF.

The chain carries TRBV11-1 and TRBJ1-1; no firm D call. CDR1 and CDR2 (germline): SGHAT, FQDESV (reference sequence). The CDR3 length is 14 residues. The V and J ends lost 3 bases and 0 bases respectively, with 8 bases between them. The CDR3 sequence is CASSFNFLNTEAFF. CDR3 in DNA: TGTGCCAGCAGCTTTAACTTTCTGAACACTGAAGCTTTCTTT.

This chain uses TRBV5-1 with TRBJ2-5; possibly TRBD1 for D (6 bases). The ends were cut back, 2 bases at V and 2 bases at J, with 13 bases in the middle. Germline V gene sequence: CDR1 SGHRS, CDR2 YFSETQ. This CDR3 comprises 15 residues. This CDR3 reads CASSLGQGLQETQYF. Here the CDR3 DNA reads TGCGCCAGCAGCTTAGGGCAGGGGTTACAAGAGACCCAGTACTTC. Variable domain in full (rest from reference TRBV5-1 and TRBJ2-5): KAGVTQTPRYLIKTRGQQVTLSCSPISGHRSVSWYQQTPGQGLQFLFEYFSETQRNKGNFPGRFSGRQFSNSRSEMNVSTLELGDSALYLCASSLGQGLQETQYFGPGTRLLVL.

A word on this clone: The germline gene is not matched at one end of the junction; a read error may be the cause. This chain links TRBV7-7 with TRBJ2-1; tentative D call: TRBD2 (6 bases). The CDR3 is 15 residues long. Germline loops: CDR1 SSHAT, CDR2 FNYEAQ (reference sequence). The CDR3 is CASSLALATYNEQFF. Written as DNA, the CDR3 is TGTGCTAGCAGCTTAGCTCTAGCGACCTACAATGAGCAGTTCTTC. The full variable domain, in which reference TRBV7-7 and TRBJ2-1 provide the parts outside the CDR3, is GAGVSQSPRYKVTKRGQDVTLRCDPISSHATLYWYQQALGQGPEFLTYFNYEAQPDKSGLPSDRFSAERPEGSISTLTIQRTEQRDSAMYRCASSLALATYNEQFFGPGTRLTVL.

DNA for the CDR3: TGTGCCAGCGGGTCTCAGGTCCCGAACACTGAAGCTTTCTTT. It encodes CASGSQVPNTEAFF. This chain connects TRBV28 to TRBJ1-1; D gene unclear. CDR1 and CDR2 (germline): MDHEN, SYDVKM. The CDR3 runs 14 residues. V shed 8 bases and J shed 1 base, with 14 bases lying between them.

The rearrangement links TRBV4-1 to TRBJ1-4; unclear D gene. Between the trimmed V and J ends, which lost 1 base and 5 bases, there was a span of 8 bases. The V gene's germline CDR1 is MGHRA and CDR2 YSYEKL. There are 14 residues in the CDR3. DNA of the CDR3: TGCGCCAGCAGCCAAGGGCCGCAGAATGAAAAACTGTTTTTT. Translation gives CASSQGPQNEKLFF.